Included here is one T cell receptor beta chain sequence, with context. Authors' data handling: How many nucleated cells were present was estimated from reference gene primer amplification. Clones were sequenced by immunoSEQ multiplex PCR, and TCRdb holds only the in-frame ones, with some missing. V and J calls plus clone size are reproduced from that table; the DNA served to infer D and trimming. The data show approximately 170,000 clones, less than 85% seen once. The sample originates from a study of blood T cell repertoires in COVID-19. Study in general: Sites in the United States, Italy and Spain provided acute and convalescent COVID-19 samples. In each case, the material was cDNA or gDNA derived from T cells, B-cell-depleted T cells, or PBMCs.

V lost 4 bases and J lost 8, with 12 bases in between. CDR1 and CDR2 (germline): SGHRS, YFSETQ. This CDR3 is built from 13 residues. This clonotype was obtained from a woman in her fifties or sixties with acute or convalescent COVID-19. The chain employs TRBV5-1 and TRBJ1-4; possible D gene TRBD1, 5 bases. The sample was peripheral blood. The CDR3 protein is CASSRDGREKLFF. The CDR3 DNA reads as TGCGCCAGCAGCCGGGACGGGAGAGAAAAACTGTTTTTT.